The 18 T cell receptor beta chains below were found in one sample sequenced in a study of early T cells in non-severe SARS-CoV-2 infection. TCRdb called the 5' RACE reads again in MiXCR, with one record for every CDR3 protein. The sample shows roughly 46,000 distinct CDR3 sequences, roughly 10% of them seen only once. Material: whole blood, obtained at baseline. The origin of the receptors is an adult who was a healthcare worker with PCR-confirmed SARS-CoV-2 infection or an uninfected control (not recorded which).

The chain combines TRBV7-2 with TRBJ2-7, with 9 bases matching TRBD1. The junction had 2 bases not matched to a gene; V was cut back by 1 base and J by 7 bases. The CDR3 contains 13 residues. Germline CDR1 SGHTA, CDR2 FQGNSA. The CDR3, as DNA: TGTGCCAGCAGCTTAGTTGACAGGGGGGAGCAGTACTTC. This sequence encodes CASSLVDRGEQYF.

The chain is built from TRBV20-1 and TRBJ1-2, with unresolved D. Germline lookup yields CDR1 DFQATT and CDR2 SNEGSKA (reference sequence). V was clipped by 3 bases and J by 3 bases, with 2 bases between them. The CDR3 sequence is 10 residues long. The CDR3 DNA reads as TGCAGTGCTAGGGACTATGGCTACACCTTC. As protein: CSARDYGYTF.

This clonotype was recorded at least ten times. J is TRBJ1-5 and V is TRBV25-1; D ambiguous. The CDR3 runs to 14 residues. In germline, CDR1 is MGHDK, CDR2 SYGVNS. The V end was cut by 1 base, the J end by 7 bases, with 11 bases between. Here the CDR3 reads CASSEFSEDQPQHF. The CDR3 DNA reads TGTGCCAGCAGTGAATTCTCGGAGGACCAGCCCCAGCATTTT.

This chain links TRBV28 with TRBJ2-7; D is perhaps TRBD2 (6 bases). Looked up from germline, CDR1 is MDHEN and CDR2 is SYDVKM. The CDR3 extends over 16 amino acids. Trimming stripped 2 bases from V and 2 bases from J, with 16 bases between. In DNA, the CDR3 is TGTGCCAGCAGTTTACAGGGAGGTTCCGACCCCTACGAGCAGTACTTC. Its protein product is CASSLQGGSDPYEQYF.

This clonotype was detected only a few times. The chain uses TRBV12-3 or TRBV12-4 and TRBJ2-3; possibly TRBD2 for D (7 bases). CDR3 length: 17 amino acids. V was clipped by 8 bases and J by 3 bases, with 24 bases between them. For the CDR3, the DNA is TGTGCCAGCCTCAACCGGGGGGCGACCTACAAAACAGATACGCAGTATTTT. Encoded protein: CASLNRGATYKTDTQYF.

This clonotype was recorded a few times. CDR3 amino acids: CASSRLTSGGYTDTQYF. The CDR3 DNA follows: TGTGCCAGCAGCCGCCTGACTAGCGGAGGGTACACAGATACGCAGTATTTT. The chain is built from TRBV7-2 and TRBJ2-3; 9 nucleotides line up with TRBD2. Germline CDR1 SGHTA, CDR2 FQGNSA. V lost 5 bases to trimming and J lost 2 bases; unmatched junction nucleotides: 11. This CDR3 has 17 amino acids.

The CDR3 reads CASSFAGDEKLFF. DNA of the CDR3: TGTGCCAGCAGTTTTGCAGGGGATGAAAAACTGTTTTTT. The V gene is TRBV12-3 or TRBV12-4, the J gene TRBJ1-4; TRBD1 is a possible D gene (6 bases). There are 13 residues in the CDR3. Trimming pared 3 bases from V and 6 bases from J, leaving 8 bases between.

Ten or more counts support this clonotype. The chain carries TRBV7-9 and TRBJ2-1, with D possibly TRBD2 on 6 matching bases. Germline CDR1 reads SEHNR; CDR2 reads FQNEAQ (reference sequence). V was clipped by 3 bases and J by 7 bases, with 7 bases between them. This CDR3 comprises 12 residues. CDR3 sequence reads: CASSFGLNEQFF. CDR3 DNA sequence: TGTGCCAGCAGCTTCGGACTAAATGAGCAGTTCTTC.

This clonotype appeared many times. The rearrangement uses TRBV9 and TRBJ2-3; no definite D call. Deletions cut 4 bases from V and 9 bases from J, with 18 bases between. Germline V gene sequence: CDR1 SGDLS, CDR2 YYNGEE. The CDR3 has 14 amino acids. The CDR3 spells CASSPRLAEETQYF. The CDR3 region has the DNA TGTGCCAGCAGCCCTCGACTCGCTGAAGAAACGCAGTATTTT.

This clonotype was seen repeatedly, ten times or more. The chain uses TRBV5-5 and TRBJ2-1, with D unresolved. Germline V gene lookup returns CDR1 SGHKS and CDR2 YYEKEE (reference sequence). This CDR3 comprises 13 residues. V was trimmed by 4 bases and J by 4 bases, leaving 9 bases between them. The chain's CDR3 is CASSTANYNEQFF. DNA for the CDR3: TGTGCCAGCAGCACGGCCAATTACAATGAGCAGTTCTTC. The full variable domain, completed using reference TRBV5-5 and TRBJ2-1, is DAGVTQSPTHLIKTRGQQVTLRCSPISGHKSVSWYQQVLGQGPQFIFQYYEKEERGRGNFPDRFSARQFPNYSSELNVNALLLGDSALYLCASSTANYNEQFFGPGTRLTVL.

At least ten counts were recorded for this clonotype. CDR3 sequence reads: CASSQVWTANEQFF. The CDR3 DNA sequence: TGTGCCAGCAGCCAAGTATGGACTGCTAATGAGCAGTTCTTC. The rearrangement uses TRBV4-2 and TRBJ2-1; TRBD2 might be the D (5 bases). The V gene's germline CDR1 is LGHNA and CDR2 YNFKEQ. The CDR3 consists of 14 residues. Trimming stripped 1 base from V and 7 bases from J, with 11 bases between.

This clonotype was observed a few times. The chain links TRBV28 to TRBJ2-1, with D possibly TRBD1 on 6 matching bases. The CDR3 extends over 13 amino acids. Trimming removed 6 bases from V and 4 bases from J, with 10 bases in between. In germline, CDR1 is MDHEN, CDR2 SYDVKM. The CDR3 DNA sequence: TGTGCCAGCAGAACAGGGATATACAATGAGCAGTTCTTC. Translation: CASRTGIYNEQFF.

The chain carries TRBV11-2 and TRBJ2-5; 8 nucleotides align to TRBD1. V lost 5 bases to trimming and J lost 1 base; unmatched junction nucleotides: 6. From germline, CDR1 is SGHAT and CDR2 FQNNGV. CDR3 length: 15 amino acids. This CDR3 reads CASSPGQGGQETQYF. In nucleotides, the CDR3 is TGTGCCAGCAGCCCCGGACAGGGAGGCCAAGAGACCCAGTACTTC. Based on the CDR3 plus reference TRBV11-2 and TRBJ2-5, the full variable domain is EAGVAQSPRYKIIEKRQSVAFWCNPISGHATLYWYQQILGQGPKLLIQFQNNGVVDDSQLPKDRFSAERLKGVDSTLKIQPAKLEDSAVYLCASSPGQGGQETQYFGPGTRLLVL.

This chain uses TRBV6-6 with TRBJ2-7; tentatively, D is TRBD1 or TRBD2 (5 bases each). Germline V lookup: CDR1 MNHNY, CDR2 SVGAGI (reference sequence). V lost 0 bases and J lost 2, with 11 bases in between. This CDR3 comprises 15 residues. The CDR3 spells CASSYSSGATYEQYF. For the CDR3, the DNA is TGTGCCAGCAGTTACTCTTCCGGGGCAACCTACGAGCAGTACTTC.

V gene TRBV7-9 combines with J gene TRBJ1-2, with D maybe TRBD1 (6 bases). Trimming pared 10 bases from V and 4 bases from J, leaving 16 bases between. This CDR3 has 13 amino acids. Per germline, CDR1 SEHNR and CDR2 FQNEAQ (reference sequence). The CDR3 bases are TGTGCCACCTCCCCGCCCAGGGGCTATGGCTACACCTTC. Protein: CATSPPRGYGYTF.

The CDR3 coding sequence is TGTGCCAGCAGCCCCGGGGGAATACAGGGCACCGGGGAGCTGTTTTTT. It specifies CASSPGGIQGTGELFF. This chain links TRBV11-3 with TRBJ2-2; perhaps D is TRBD1 or TRBD2 (6 bases each). Germline lookup yields CDR1 SGHNT and CDR2 YENEEA. The CDR3 is 16 residues long. V was cut by 5 bases and J by 4 bases, with 17 bases left in between.

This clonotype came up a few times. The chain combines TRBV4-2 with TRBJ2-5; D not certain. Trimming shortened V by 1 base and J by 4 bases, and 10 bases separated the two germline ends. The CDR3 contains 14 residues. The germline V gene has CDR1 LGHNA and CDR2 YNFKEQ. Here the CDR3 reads CASSQVTAAETQYF. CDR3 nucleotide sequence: TGTGCCAGCAGCCAAGTTACCGCCGCAGAGACCCAGTACTTC.

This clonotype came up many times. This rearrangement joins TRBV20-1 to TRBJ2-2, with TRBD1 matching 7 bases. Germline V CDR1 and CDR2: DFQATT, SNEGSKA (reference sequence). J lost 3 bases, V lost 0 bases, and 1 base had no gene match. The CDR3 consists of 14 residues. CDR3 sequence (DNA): TGCAGTGCTAGAGACAGGGGGTACACCGGGGAGCTGTTTTTT. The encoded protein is CSARDRGYTGELFF.